The TCR beta chain described here comes from a study of long-term antiretroviral therapy in people with HIV. Overall study results and limits: HIV repertoires had narrower CDR3 length ranges than controls. Post-ART diversity increased but stayed below transplant donor controls. Pre-ART-expanded clones dominated the repertoire at all time points.

Samples were assayed with immunoSEQ v3.0 at survey level. Each sample aimed for 40,000-50,000 sequenced T-cell genomes. Measured with immunoSEQ multiplex PCR; TCRdb has only the in-frame clones, and not every one. Of about 22,000 clones in the sample, just over 85% were seen once. Comments on this clone: Its antigen is unknown.

Trimming pared 0 bases from V and 8 bases from J, leaving 13 bases between. The germline V gene has CDR1 SEHNR and CDR2 FQNEAQ (reference sequence). This CDR3 has 14 amino acids. The sequences come from unsorted PBMCs, collected 1.3 years after starting antiretroviral therapy. V gene TRBV7-9 combines with J gene TRBJ1-2; D gene unclear. The clonotype comes from a man between 60 and 75 years old with HIV. The CDR3 loop is CASSLAAGVGGYTF. The CDR3 coding sequence is TGTGCCAGCAGCTTAGCCGCTGGGGTTGGCGGCTACACCTTC. Full variable domain (remainder filled in from reference TRBV7-9 and TRBJ1-2): DTGVSQNPRHKITKRGQNVTFRCDPISEHNRLYWYRQTLGQGPEFLTYFQNEAQLEKSRLLSDRFSAERPKGSFSTLEIQRTEQGDSAMYLCASSLAAGVGGYTFGSGTRLTVV.